The 24 T cell receptor beta chains in this list originate from one sample, sequenced in a study of identical twins. TCRdb re-derived calls from the 5' RACE reads in MiXCR, one entry per CDR3 protein. This table holds some 560,000 distinct CDR3 sequences, roughly 9.9% found once. This sample was also put to use in a study of yellow fever vaccine responses in identical twins.

Sequenced material: PBMCs. These receptors were taken from a woman aged 18-29 years in good health.

This sequence joins TRBV11-3 and TRBJ2-1; no reliable D call. The CDR3 extends over 15 amino acids. CDR1 and CDR2 (germline): SGHNT, YENEEA. V gave up 0 bases and J gave up 4 bases, with 10 bases separating them. The CDR3, as DNA: TGTGCCAGCAGCTTAGACGGGCAGCATTACAATGAGCAGTTCTTC. It is translated as CASSLDGQHYNEQFF.

This clonotype has a handful of counts. This chain connects TRBV12-3 or TRBV12-4 to TRBJ2-7, with TRBD2 identical over 9 bases. The CDR3 is 15 residues long. V was pared by 1 base and J by 4 bases, with 5 bases of the junction left unmatched. The CDR3 sequence is CASSLVLAGVYEQYF. CDR3 sequence (DNA): TGTGCCAGCAGTTTAGTTTTAGCGGGAGTATACGAGCAGTACTTC.

This chain connects TRBV6-2 or TRBV6-3 to TRBJ2-1; D is perhaps TRBD2 (6 bases). CDR3 size: 12 residues. V lost 1 base to trimming and J lost 8 bases, with 6 bases between them. Germline V gives CDR1 MNHEY, CDR2 SVGEGT. The CDR3 protein is CASSYWGDEQFF. CDR3 nucleotides: TGTGCCAGCAGTTACTGGGGGGATGAGCAGTTCTTC.

The chain carries TRBV4-1 and TRBJ2-5, with 11 bases fitting TRBD2. In germline, CDR1 is MGHRA, CDR2 YSYEKL. Losses at the gene ends were 3 bases for V and 0 bases for J; bases not matched to a gene: 3. CDR3 length equals 16 residues. The DNA for the CDR3 is TGCGCCAGCAGCCATGGGGGACTAGCGGACCAAGAGACCCAGTACTTC. Translating gives CASSHGGLADQETQYF.

This clonotype showed up many times. CDR3 amino acids: CAISERGDPTGLSQFF. As DNA, the CDR3 is TGTGCCATCAGTGAGCGGGGGGATCCTACTGGGTTGTCGCAGTTCTTC. This sequence joins TRBV10-3 and TRBJ2-1; TRBD2 matches at 7 bases. V was clipped by 2 bases and J by 12 bases; unmatched bases: 16. CDR1 ENHRY and CDR2 SYGVKD come from the germline V gene. This CDR3 comprises 16 residues.

In this sample, this clonotype turned up a few times. The chain is built from TRBV4-3 and TRBJ2-7, with a weak D call TRBD1 (6 bases). Germline-derived CDR1 and CDR2 are LGHNA and YSLEER. This CDR3 spans 15 amino acids. V gave up 2 bases and J gave up 1 base, with 12 bases separating them. In nucleotides, the CDR3 is TGCGCCAGCAGCCAATCTTGGACAGTTTCCTACGAGCAGTACTTC. Its translation is CASSQSWTVSYEQYF.

In DNA form, the CDR3 reads TGTGCCTGGAGTAGACCGGGACGGAAGAACACTGAAGCTTTCTTT. This encodes CAWSRPGRKNTEAFF. The rearrangement joins TRBV30 to TRBJ1-1; possible D gene TRBD1, 5 bases. The CDR3 runs 15 residues. V was cut by 2 bases and J by 1 base, with 14 bases left in between. CDR1 and CDR2 from the germline V gene are GTSNPN and SVGIG (reference sequence).

This clonotype was seen more than once but under ten times. CDR3 in DNA: TGCAGTGCTAGGGGGCCTAGCGGGAGCATAGGGGGCTACGAGCAGTACTTC. Its protein product is CSARGPSGSIGGYEQYF. V gene TRBV20-1 combines with J gene TRBJ2-7; 10 bases align to TRBD2. CDR3 length: 17 amino acids. The ends lost 3 bases at V and 3 bases at J; junction bases unmatched: 14. The V gene's germline CDR1 is DFQATT and CDR2 SNEGSKA (reference sequence).

This clonotype has only a few counts. The chain carries TRBV6-5 and TRBJ2-3, with TRBD2 matching 9 bases. CDR1 and CDR2 from the germline V gene are MNHEY and SVGAGI. This CDR3 contains 16 residues. V gave up 1 base and J gave up 4 bases; unmatched junction bases: 6. This CDR3 is CASSYWASGDADTQYF. In nucleotides, the CDR3 is TGTGCCAGCAGTTACTGGGCTAGCGGGGACGCAGATACGCAGTATTTT.

V gene TRBV3-1 combines with J gene TRBJ2-2; 9 nucleotides match TRBD1. Germline V gene sequence: CDR1 LGHDT, CDR2 YNNKEL (reference sequence). With V trimmed by 1 base and J by 7 bases, 16 bases remained unmatched. The CDR3 runs to 19 residues. The CDR3 reads CASSQARHRDRALRGELFF. CDR3 in DNA: TGTGCCAGCAGCCAAGCGAGGCACCGGGACAGGGCCCTACGCGGGGAGCTGTTTTTT.

The sample holds many counts of this clonotype. The rearrangement links TRBV5-1 to TRBJ1-4, with D uncertain. CDR1 and CDR2 from the germline V gene are SGHRS and YFSETQ. Trimming cost V 1 base and J 7 bases, with 14 bases left between them. The CDR3 covers 15 residues. CDR3 in amino acids: CASSLSGRLGEKLFF. The CDR3 DNA sequence: TGCGCCAGCAGCTTGTCGGGCAGATTAGGTGAAAAACTGTTTTTT.

This chain links TRBV2 with TRBJ2-5; possibly TRBD2 for D (5 bases). V was pared by 7 bases and J by 5 bases, with 17 bases between. Germline assignment: CDR1 SNHLY and CDR2 FYNNEI. CDR3 length: 14 amino acids. DNA for the CDR3: TGTGCCAGCACCGGGGATCGGTTTTCGGAGACCCAGTACTTC. Translating it yields CASTGDRFSETQYF.

This clonotype was picked up many times. The CDR3 DNA sequence: TGTGCCAGCAGTTACTCGAGTCCCCCAGATACGCAGTATTTT. Its translation: CASSYSSPPDTQYF. V and J are TRBV6-5 and TRBJ2-3; D is unclear. CDR1 MNHEY and CDR2 SVGAGI come from the germline V gene. This CDR3 is built from 14 residues. The V and J ends lost 0 bases and 4 bases respectively, with 8 bases between them.

In its sample, this clonotype was seen many times. The chain joins TRBV5-1 to TRBJ2-3, with 13 positions matching TRBD2. This CDR3 contains 16 residues. The V and J ends lost 9 bases and 0 bases, in that order; junction bases with no gene match: 7. The V gene's germline CDR1 is SGHRS and CDR2 YFSETQ. CDR3 in DNA: TGCGCCACCGCTGGACTAGCGGGGGCTAGCACAGATACGCAGTATTTT. Its translation is CATAGLAGASTDTQYF.

There are a few counts of this clonotype. The CDR3 is CASSFSGGSNYEQYF. The CDR3 coding sequence is TGTGCCAGCAGTTTTTCCGGGGGTAGCAACTACGAGCAGTACTTC. The V and J genes are TRBV28 and TRBJ2-7; a possible D gene is TRBD2 (6 bases). Germline V gene data show CDR1 as MDHEN and CDR2 as SYDVKM. This CDR3 spans 15 amino acids. Trimming left V 3 bases short and J 3 bases short, with 15 bases between. Drawing the rest from reference TRBV28 and TRBJ2-7, the complete variable domain is DVKVTQSSRYLVKRTGEKVFLECVQDMDHENMFWYRQDPGLGLRLIYFSYDVKMKEKGDIPEGYSVSREKKERFSLILESASTNQTSMYLCASSFSGGSNYEQYFGPGTRLTVT.

This clonotype was seen many times. The chain combines TRBV11-1 with TRBJ2-2; 7 positions agree with TRBD1. V lost 5 bases, J lost 0 bases, and 15 bases stayed unmatched. The CDR3 is 19 amino acids. Per germline, CDR1 SGHAT and CDR2 FQDESV (reference sequence). The CDR3 DNA follows: TGTGCCAGCAGCCCGAGCGTTGGAGCCGGGACAGCGAACACCGGGGAGCTGTTTTTT. This sequence encodes CASSPSVGAGTANTGELFF.

This clonotype was recorded a few times. The V gene is TRBV3-1, the J gene TRBJ2-1; 12 bases match TRBD1. Trimming at V came to 3 bases and at J to 9 bases, leaving 9 bases not matched to a gene. CDR3 length equals 16 residues. Germline V gives CDR1 LGHDT, CDR2 YNNKEL (reference sequence). CDR3 DNA: TGTGCCAGCAGCCATCCGGGACAGGGGGCGCACGGTGAGCAGTTCTTC. It is translated as CASSHPGQGAHGEQFF.

This chain connects TRBV6-1 to TRBJ1-2, with D tentatively TRBD1 (6 bases). There are 13 residues in the CDR3. V lost 5 bases and J 8 bases, leaving 15 bases between the germline ends. Germline V gives CDR1 MNHNS, CDR2 SASEGT. The CDR3 nucleotides are TGTGCCAGCAGTCCACGGACAGAGTGGGGCTACACCTTC. Translation gives CASSPRTEWGYTF.

The chain is built from TRBV3-1 and TRBJ2-3, with D perhaps given as TRBD1 or TRBD2 (7 bases each). Germline CDR1 LGHDT, CDR2 YNNKEL (reference sequence). This CDR3 contains 16 residues. Deletions cut 0 bases from V and 5 bases from J, with 15 bases between. The CDR3 sequence is CASSQDSGGGVDTQYF. CDR3 nucleotide sequence: TGTGCCAGCAGCCAAGATTCAGGGGGGGGGGTAGATACGCAGTATTTT.

This clonotype has only a few counts. This rearrangement joins TRBV9 to TRBJ2-1; maybe TRBD1 (5 bases). V was trimmed by 3 bases and J by 5 bases, leaving 15 bases between them. This CDR3 region has 15 residues. Germline CDR1 SGDLS, CDR2 YYNGEE. CDR3 DNA: TGTGCCAGCAGCGCAGGGCACCGTACGAACAATGAGCAGTTCTTC. This sequence encodes CASSAGHRTNNEQFF.

The sample holds many counts of this clonotype. In DNA form, the CDR3 reads TGTGCCACCAGTGATTCTCGAGGCCAAAACACCGGGGAGCTGTTTTTT. This translates into CATSDSRGQNTGELFF. The chain employs TRBV24-1 and TRBJ2-2; no definite D call. CDR1 and CDR2 from the germline V gene are KGHDR and SFDVKD. The CDR3 runs to 16 residues. Trimming cost V 2 bases and J 2 bases, with 11 bases left between them.

This chain joins TRBV2 and TRBJ2-2; D gene ambiguous. V was cut by 7 bases and J by 1 base, with 7 bases left in between. The germline V gene has CDR1 SNHLY and CDR2 FYNNEI. This CDR3 has 13 amino acids. CDR3 nucleotides: TGTGCCAGCACGAAGGAGAACACCGGGGAGCTGTTTTTT. Its protein is CASTKENTGELFF.

The chain joins TRBV27 to TRBJ2-7; maybe TRBD2 (6 bases). Germline values: CDR1 MNHEY, CDR2 SMNVEV (reference sequence). V gave up 3 bases and J gave up 3 bases, with 15 bases separating them. This CDR3 comprises 15 residues. The CDR3 sequence is CASSFGRADYYEQYF. The CDR3, as DNA: TGTGCCAGCAGTTTTGGTAGGGCGGACTACTACGAGCAGTACTTC.

This clonotype was seen only a few times. The chain couples TRBV6-2 or TRBV6-3 to TRBJ2-2; D unresolved. The V gene's germline CDR1 is MNHEY and CDR2 SVGEGT. CDR3 size: 14 residues. The ends were cut back, 6 bases at V and 3 bases at J, with 11 bases in the middle. In nucleotides, the CDR3 is TGTGCCAGCAGCATCCAAACAGACACCGGGGAGCTGTTTTTT. Translating gives CASSIQTDTGELFF.